The TCR beta chain described here comes from a study of siplizumab effects on memory and regulatory T cells. Study results and caveats: Memory cells seemed less diverse than naive T cells, which also seemed major contributors to the alloresponse.

Turning to this clone: Its matching antigen is unknown.

The germline V gene encodes CDR1 KGHSH and CDR2 LQKENI. The V gene lost 3 bases and the J gene lost 2 bases, with 13 bases spanning the gap. The CDR3 is made up of 16 amino acids. TCRdb keeps only in-frame clones here, not all; method: immunoSEQ multiplex PCR. The sample consists of some 100,000 clones, roughly 94% of them appearing once. The chain has TRBV18 and TRBJ2-2, with TRBD2 as a possible D gene (6 bases). Sequencing input: non-Treg CD4+ T cells sorted from blood. The sequence was collected from a human donor in good health. The CDR3 coding sequence is TGTGCCAGCTCACCGGGACTCCAAATAAACACCGGGGAGCTGTTTTTT. Its protein product is CASSPGLQINTGELFF.